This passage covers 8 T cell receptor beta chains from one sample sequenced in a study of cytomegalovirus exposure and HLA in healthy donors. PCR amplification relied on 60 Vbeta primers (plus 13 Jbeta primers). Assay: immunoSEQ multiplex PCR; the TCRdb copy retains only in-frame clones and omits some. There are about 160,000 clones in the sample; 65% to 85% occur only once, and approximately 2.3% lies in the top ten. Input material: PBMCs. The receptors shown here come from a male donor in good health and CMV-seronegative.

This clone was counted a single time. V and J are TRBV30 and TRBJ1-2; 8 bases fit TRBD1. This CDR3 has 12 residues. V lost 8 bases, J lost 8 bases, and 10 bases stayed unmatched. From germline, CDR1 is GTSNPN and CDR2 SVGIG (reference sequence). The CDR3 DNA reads TGTGCCCGGGCAGGGGGCGCGGTAGGCTACACCTTC. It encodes CARAGGAVGYTF.

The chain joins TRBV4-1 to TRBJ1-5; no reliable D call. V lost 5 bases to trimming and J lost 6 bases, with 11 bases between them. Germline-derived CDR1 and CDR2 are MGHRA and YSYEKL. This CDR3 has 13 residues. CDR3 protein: CASSGGSGQPQHF. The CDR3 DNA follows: TGCGCCAGCAGCGGAGGGTCGGGTCAGCCCCAGCATTTT.

The CDR3, as DNA: TGTGCCAGCAGCGAGCGGGACAGGGGTTCCAATGAGCAGTTCTTC. Amino acid sequence: CASSERDRGSNEQFF. The chain is built from TRBV9 and TRBJ2-1; 10 bases agree with TRBD1. This CDR3 is built from 15 residues. The junction had 6 bases not matched to a gene; V was cut back by 3 bases and J by 6 bases. Germline V gene data show CDR1 as SGDLS and CDR2 as YYNGEE.

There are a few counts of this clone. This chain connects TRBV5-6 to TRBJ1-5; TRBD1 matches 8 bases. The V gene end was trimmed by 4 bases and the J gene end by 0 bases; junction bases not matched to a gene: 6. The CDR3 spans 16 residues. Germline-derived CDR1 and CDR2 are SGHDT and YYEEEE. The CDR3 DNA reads TGTGCCAGCAGCCGCCGGACAGGGAATAGCAATCAGCCCCAGCATTTT. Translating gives CASSRRTGNSNQPQHF.

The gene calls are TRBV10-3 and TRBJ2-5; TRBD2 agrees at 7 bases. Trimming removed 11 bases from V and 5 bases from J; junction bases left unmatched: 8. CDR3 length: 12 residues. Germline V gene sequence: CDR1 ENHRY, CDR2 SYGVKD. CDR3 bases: TGTGCCGTCGGGGGGTTTGAGGAGACCCAGTACTTC. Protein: CAVGGFEETQYF.

The CDR3 loop is CASSPQGANSGNTIYF. The CDR3 coding sequence is TGTGCCAGCAGTCCCCAGGGGGCCAACTCTGGAAACACCATATATTTT. The chain carries TRBV28 and TRBJ1-3; 8 bases map to TRBD1. The CDR3 consists of 16 residues. V lost 5 bases, J lost 0 bases, and 6 bases stayed unmatched. Germline values: CDR1 MDHEN, CDR2 SYDVKM. Full variable domain (remainder filled in from reference TRBV28 and TRBJ1-3): DVKVTQSSRYLVKRTGEKVFLECVQDMDHENMFWYRQDPGLGLRLIYFSYDVKMKEKGDIPEGYSVSREKKERFSLILESASTNQTSMYLCASSPQGANSGNTIYFGEGSWLTVV.

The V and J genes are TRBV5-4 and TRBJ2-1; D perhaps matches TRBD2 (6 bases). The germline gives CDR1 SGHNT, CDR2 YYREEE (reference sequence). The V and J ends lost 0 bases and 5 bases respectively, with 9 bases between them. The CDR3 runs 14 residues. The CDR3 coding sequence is TGTGCCAGCAGCTTGGTTGGAGGGAACAATGAGCAGTTCTTC. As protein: CASSLVGGNNEQFF.

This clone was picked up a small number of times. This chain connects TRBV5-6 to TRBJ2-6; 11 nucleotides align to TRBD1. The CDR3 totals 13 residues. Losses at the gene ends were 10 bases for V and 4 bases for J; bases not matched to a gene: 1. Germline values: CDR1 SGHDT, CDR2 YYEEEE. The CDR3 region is CAGQGAGANVLTF. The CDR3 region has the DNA TGTGCCGGACAGGGGGCGGGGGCCAACGTCCTGACTTTC.